The clone carrying this T cell receptor beta chain has just one count. Germline lookup yields CDR1 SGHTA and CDR2 FQGTGA. The CDR3 has 15 residues. Unmatched junction bases numbered 7, after V lost 2 bases and J lost 6 bases. Sequencing was performed with immunoSEQ multiplex PCR; in TCRdb, only in-frame clones are kept and a portion is missing. The repertoire holds roughly 260,000 clones, with around 90% as singletons. The data derive from a study of blood T cell repertoires in COVID-19. This chain uses TRBV7-3 with TRBJ2-3; 8 nucleotides agree with TRBD1. The sequence derives from a man in his fifties or sixties who had recovered from COVID-19. Sample: peripheral blood. CDR3 protein: CASSLYQGARDTQYF. In nucleotides, the CDR3 is TGTGCCAGCAGCTTATACCAGGGGGCCCGCGATACGCAGTATTTT.